Following are 27 T cell receptor beta chains from one sample sequenced in a study of cytomegalovirus exposure and HLA in healthy donors. Method: immunoSEQ multiplex PCR; TCRdb's copy keeps in-frame clones and lacks some. Among more than 250,000 clones, 87% were seen once, and the ten largest hold roughly 1.1%. Material: PBMCs. These receptors came from a woman aged 30 to 39 in good health and CMV-seropositive.

This chain links TRBV6-5 with TRBJ2-2; D possibly corresponds to TRBD1 (5 bases). CDR1 and CDR2 (germline): MNHEY, SVGAGI. This CDR3 region has 11 residues. The ends were cut back, 6 bases at V and 6 bases at J, with 5 bases in the middle. The CDR3 protein is CASRGPGELFF. CDR3 in DNA: TGTGCCAGCAGGGGGCCCGGGGAGCTGTTTTTT.

This clone was counted between two and nine times. J is TRBJ1-2 and V is TRBV19; weak D call: TRBD1 (5 bases). V lost 1 base, J lost 2 bases, and 17 bases lay in between. CDR1 and CDR2 from the germline V gene are LNHDA and SQIVND (reference sequence). The CDR3 is 17 amino acids. The CDR3 protein is CASSIVISGTDNYGYTF. Here the CDR3 DNA reads TGTGCCAGTAGTATAGTTATCTCCGGGACTGACAACTATGGCTACACCTTC. Together with reference TRBV19 and TRBJ1-2, the CDR3 gives the full variable domain: DGGITQSPKYLFRKEGQNVTLSCEQNLNHDAMYWYRQDPGQGLRLIYYSQIVNDFQKGDIAEGYSVSREKKESFPLTVTSAQKNPTAFYLCASSIVISGTDNYGYTFGSGTRLTVV.

The chain's CDR3 is CASSGGQGWTEAFF. CDR3 DNA sequence: TGTGCCAGCAGCGGCGGACAGGGATGGACTGAAGCTTTCTTT. The chain combines TRBV9 with TRBJ1-1; 8 nucleotides line up with TRBD1. Unmatched junction bases numbered 6, after V lost 3 bases and J lost 5 bases. Germline assignment: CDR1 SGDLS and CDR2 YYNGEE. The CDR3 runs to 14 residues.

The rearrangement uses TRBV5-1 and TRBJ2-7, with D perhaps matching TRBD1 or TRBD2 (5 bases each). CDR3 length: 15 residues. With 4 bases removed from V and 0 bases from J, the gap between germline ends came to 14 bases. Germline V gives CDR1 SGHRS, CDR2 YFSETQ. The CDR3 region has the DNA TGCGCCAGCAGCCGAGGGGACGCCAGCTCCTACGAGCAGTACTTC. Protein: CASSRGDASSYEQYF. Full variable domain (missing parts from reference TRBV5-1 and TRBJ2-7): KAGVTQTPRYLIKTRGQQVTLSCSPISGHRSVSWYQQTPGQGLQFLFEYFSETQRNKGNFPGRFSGRQFSNSRSEMNVSTLELGDSALYLCASSRGDASSYEQYFGPGTRLTVT.

The CDR3 is CASSPRSIYEQYF. Written as DNA, the CDR3 is TGTGCCAGCAGCCCAAGGTCAATTTACGAGCAGTACTTC. V usage is TRBV7-2 and J usage is TRBJ2-7; D ambiguous. The V gene's germline CDR1 is SGHTA and CDR2 FQGNSA. The CDR3 extends over 13 amino acids. Trimming stripped 5 bases from V and 4 bases from J, with 12 bases between.

The V and J genes are TRBV28 and TRBJ2-7, with D perhaps being TRBD1 or TRBD2 (6 bases each). Per the germline V gene, CDR1 is MDHEN and CDR2 is SYDVKM. V shed 1 base and J shed 7 bases, with 17 bases lying between them. The CDR3 has 15 residues. The CDR3 coding sequence is TGTGCCAGCAGTTTATCGGGGGCGACCTTTTGGGAGCAGTACTTC. Its protein is CASSLSGATFWEQYF.

This clone was detected only a few times. The chain uses TRBV7-2 and TRBJ1-4, with TRBD1 matching over 7 bases. From germline, CDR1 is SGHTA and CDR2 FQGNSA. V shed 4 bases and J 13 bases; nucleotides not matched to a gene: 6. The CDR3 covers 12 residues. The CDR3 DNA reads TGTGCCAGCAGCTCGACAGGGTATAGACTGTTTTTT. As protein: CASSSTGYRLFF.

In DNA form, the CDR3 reads TGTGCCAGCAGCCCGTGGGGCAGCCCCAATGAGCAGTTCTTC. It encodes CASSPWGSPNEQFF. The V and J genes are TRBV28 and TRBJ2-1, with D maybe TRBD1 (5 bases). CDR3 length equals 14 residues. With 6 bases removed from V and 6 bases from J, the gap between germline ends came to 15 bases. In germline, CDR1 is MDHEN, CDR2 SYDVKM.

This clone appeared a single time. The rearrangement links TRBV5-6 to TRBJ2-3, with TRBD2 matching 12 bases. From germline, CDR1 is SGHDT and CDR2 YYEEEE. Germline trimming cut 1 base from V and 0 bases from J; bases unmatched to any gene: 0. The CDR3 runs 16 residues. The CDR3 reads CASSLLAGGSTDTQYF. For the CDR3, the DNA is TGTGCCAGCAGCTTGCTAGCGGGGGGGAGCACAGATACGCAGTATTTT.

The rearrangement uses TRBV5-1 and TRBJ1-1, with D possibly TRBD1 on 5 matching bases. Looked up from germline, CDR1 is SGHRS and CDR2 is YFSETQ. This CDR3 comprises 11 residues. The ends were cut back, 7 bases at V and 1 base at J, with 5 bases in the middle. Here the CDR3 DNA reads TGCGCCAGCCAGGGGAACACTGAAGCTTTCTTT. This translates into CASQGNTEAFF.

The chain joins TRBV5-8 to TRBJ1-1; 11 bases are a match to TRBD1. V lost 7 bases and J lost 5; bases outside the gene matches: 4. Germline CDR1 and CDR2: SGHTS and YDEGEE. The CDR3 covers 13 residues. The CDR3: CASRTGGYTEAFF. The CDR3 DNA reads as TGTGCCAGCCGGACAGGGGGCTATACTGAAGCTTTCTTT.

This chain joins TRBV7-3 and TRBJ2-3, with D possibly TRBD2 on 5 matching bases. The CDR3 runs 12 residues. Trimming took off 5 bases at V and 6 bases at J, with 9 bases between the two ends. From germline, CDR1 is SGHTA and CDR2 FQGTGA. This CDR3 reads CASSRPGDTQYF. DNA for the CDR3: TGTGCCAGCAGCCGCCCGGGGGATACGCAGTATTTT.

This chain links TRBV5-1 with TRBJ2-7; possibly TRBD2 for D (5 bases). The CDR3 sequence is 15 residues long. V gave up 0 bases and J gave up 0 bases, with 10 bases separating them. Per the germline V gene, CDR1 is SGHRS and CDR2 is YFSETQ. CDR3 nucleotide sequence: TGCGCCAGCAGCTTGGACAGTGGGAGCTCCTACGAGCAGTACTTC. This translates into CASSLDSGSSYEQYF.

The rearrangement uses TRBV6-1 and TRBJ1-1; unclear D gene. The germline V gene has CDR1 MNHNS and CDR2 SASEGT. Between the trimmed V and J ends, which lost 6 bases and 4 bases, there was a span of 9 bases. CDR3 length: 12 residues. The CDR3 spells CASRTPSTEAFF. CDR3 nucleotides: TGTGCCAGCAGAACGCCATCCACTGAAGCTTTCTTT.

This chain joins TRBV9 and TRBJ2-4; tentative D call: TRBD1 (6 bases). Trimming removed 0 bases at V and 9 bases at J, with 10 bases between. The CDR3 covers 13 residues. Germline CDR1 is SGDLS and CDR2 is YYNGEE. Here the CDR3 DNA reads TGTGCCAGCAGCGTAGGTCAGGGGCCCATTCAGTACTTC. Encoded protein: CASSVGQGPIQYF.

The chain recombines TRBV7-8 with TRBJ2-7, with 10 bases aligning to TRBD2. CDR3 size: 15 residues. The ends lost 4 bases at V and 3 bases at J; junction bases unmatched: 6. CDR1 and CDR2 from the germline V gene are SGHVS and FQNEAQ. This CDR3 is CASSWERGGGYEQYF. DNA for the CDR3: TGTGCCAGCAGCTGGGAGCGGGGGGGCGGCTACGAGCAGTACTTC.

V is TRBV7-9 and J is TRBJ1-1, with D perhaps TRBD1 (6 bases). The CDR3 is 15 residues long. The V gene lost 4 bases and the J gene lost 1 base, with 13 bases spanning the gap. From germline, CDR1 is SEHNR and CDR2 FQNEAQ (reference sequence). The CDR3 sequence: CASSSPWGPNTEAFF. Written as DNA, the CDR3 is TGTGCCAGCAGCTCTCCGTGGGGGCCGAACACTGAAGCTTTCTTT.

The CDR3 sequence is CASSSTGNSPLHF. DNA of the CDR3: TGTGCCAGCAGCAGTACAGGGAACTCACCCCTCCACTTT. This chain uses TRBV11-2 with TRBJ1-6; D perhaps matches TRBD1 (6 bases). The CDR3 has 13 residues. CDR1 SGHAT and CDR2 FQNNGV come from the germline V gene. V was cut by 5 bases and J by 10 bases, with 12 bases left in between.

The chain couples TRBV4-1 to TRBJ1-5; D is unclear. Trimming cost V 0 bases and J 4 bases, with 10 bases left between them. CDR3 length equals 15 residues. Germline CDR1 reads MGHRA; CDR2 reads YSYEKL. The CDR3 loop reads CASSQERILNQPQHF. The CDR3 region has the DNA TGCGCCAGCAGCCAAGAACGTATCCTTAATCAGCCCCAGCATTTT.

J is TRBJ1-5 and V is TRBV7-8; D gene ambiguous. The CDR3 consists of 15 residues. Germline V gives CDR1 SGHVS, CDR2 FQNEAQ. The V and J ends lost 1 base and 3 bases respectively, with 10 bases between them. The CDR3 protein is CASSLGRTSNQPQHF. CDR3 sequence (DNA): TGTGCCAGCAGCTTAGGACGAACCTCCAATCAGCCCCAGCATTTT.

The chain is built from TRBV4-1 and TRBJ2-1; TRBD2 is a possible D gene (6 bases). This CDR3 region has 15 residues. The germline V gene encodes CDR1 MGHRA and CDR2 YSYEKL. V shed 2 bases and J shed 10 bases, with 18 bases lying between them. As DNA, the CDR3 is TGCGCCAGCAGCCAATTAGGCGGGGTGGGTCAGGAGCAGTTCTTC. The encoded protein is CASSQLGGVGQEQFF.

This clone was seen just once. The V call is TRBV28, the J call TRBJ1-2, with 9 bases fitting TRBD1. The germline V gene encodes CDR1 MDHEN and CDR2 SYDVKM. V was clipped by 7 bases and J by 4 bases; unmatched bases: 10. This CDR3 is 15 amino acids long. The CDR3 reads CASTERAGQGYGYTF. The CDR3 DNA reads TGTGCCAGCACAGAACGGGCGGGACAGGGCTATGGCTACACCTTC.

V and J are TRBV11-2 and TRBJ2-6, with TRBD2 matching 13 bases. Germline assignment: CDR1 SGHAT and CDR2 FQNNGV. This CDR3 contains 20 residues. After removal of 0 bases from V and 3 bases from J, the junction contained 8 bases not matched to a gene. The CDR3 spells CASSLERTSGRASGANVLTF. CDR3 nucleotides: TGTGCCAGCAGCTTAGAAAGGACTAGCGGGAGAGCGAGTGGGGCCAACGTCCTGACTTTC.

The chain is built from TRBV11-2 and TRBJ1-2; 10 positions match TRBD1. CDR1 and CDR2 from the germline V gene are SGHAT and FQNNGV. With 5 bases clipped from V and 4 bases from J, the junction kept 7 bases outside the gene matches. The CDR3 length is 15 residues. The CDR3 DNA follows: TGTGCCAGCAGCCAAAACCGGGACAGGGGCTATGGCTACACCTTC. Translation: CASSQNRDRGYGYTF. Drawing the rest from reference TRBV11-2 and TRBJ1-2, the complete variable domain is EAGVAQSPRYKIIEKRQSVAFWCNPISGHATLYWYQQILGQGPKLLIQFQNNGVVDDSQLPKDRFSAERLKGVDSTLKIQPAKLEDSAVYLCASSQNRDRGYGYTFGSGTRLTVV.

The CDR3, as DNA: TGTGCCAGCAGCAGGGGAGGTGCAAATGGCTACACCTTC. The encoded protein is CASSRGGANGYTF. This rearrangement joins TRBV7-2 to TRBJ1-2; tentatively, D is TRBD1 (5 bases). The CDR3 has 13 amino acids. The V gene lost 5 bases and the J gene lost 6 bases, with 13 bases spanning the gap. From germline, CDR1 is SGHTA and CDR2 FQGNSA.

The chain carries TRBV6-1 and TRBJ2-1; D is unclear. Looked up from germline, CDR1 is MNHNS and CDR2 is SASEGT. The CDR3 loop spans 13 amino acids. V dropped 4 bases and J dropped 10 bases, with 14 bases sitting between them. This CDR3 is CASSVFGPWEQFF. The CDR3 nucleotides read TGTGCCAGCAGTGTTTTTGGGCCTTGGGAGCAGTTCTTC.

The chain joins TRBV30 to TRBJ1-1; no definite D call. The CDR3 consists of 12 residues. V was clipped by 4 bases and J by 1 base, with 7 bases between them. Germline loops: CDR1 GTSNPN, CDR2 SVGIG (reference sequence). The DNA of the CDR3 is TGTGCCTGGACGAAGAAGAACACTGAAGCTTTCTTT. Translated, it gives CAWTKKNTEAFF.